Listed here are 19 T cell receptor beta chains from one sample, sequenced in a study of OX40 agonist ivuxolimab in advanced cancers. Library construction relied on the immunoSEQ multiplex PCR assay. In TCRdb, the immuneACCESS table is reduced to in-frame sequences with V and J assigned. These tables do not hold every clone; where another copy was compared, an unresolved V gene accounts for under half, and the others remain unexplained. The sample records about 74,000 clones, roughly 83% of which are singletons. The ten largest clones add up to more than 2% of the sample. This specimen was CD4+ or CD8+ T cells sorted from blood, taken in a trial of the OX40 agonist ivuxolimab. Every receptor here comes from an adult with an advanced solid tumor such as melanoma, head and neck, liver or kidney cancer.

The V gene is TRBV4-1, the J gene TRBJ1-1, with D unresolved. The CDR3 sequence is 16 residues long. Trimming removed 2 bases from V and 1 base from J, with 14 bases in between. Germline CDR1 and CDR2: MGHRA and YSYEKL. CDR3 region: CASSQPPRQRNTEAFF. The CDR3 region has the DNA TGCGCCAGCAGCCAACCCCCCCGGCAAAGGAACACTGAAGCTTTCTTT.

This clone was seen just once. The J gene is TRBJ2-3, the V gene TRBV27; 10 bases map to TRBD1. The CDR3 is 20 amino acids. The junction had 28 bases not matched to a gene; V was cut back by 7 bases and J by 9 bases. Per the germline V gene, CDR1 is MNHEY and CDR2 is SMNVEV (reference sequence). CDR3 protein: CASKPGTGERELLKSSTQYF. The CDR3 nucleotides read TGTGCCAGCAAACCCGGGACAGGGGAGCGGGAGCTATTGAAGTCCTCCACGCAGTATTTT.

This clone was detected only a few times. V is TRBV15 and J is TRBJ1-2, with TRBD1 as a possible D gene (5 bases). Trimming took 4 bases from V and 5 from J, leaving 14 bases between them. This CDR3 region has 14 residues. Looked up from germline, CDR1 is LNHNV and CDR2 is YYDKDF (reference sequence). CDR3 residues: CATSNRQSVYGYTF. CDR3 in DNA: TGTGCCACCAGCAACCGACAGAGCGTGTATGGCTACACCTTC. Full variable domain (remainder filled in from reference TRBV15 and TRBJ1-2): DAMVIQNPRYQVTQFGKPVTLSCSQTLNHNVMYWYQQKSSQAPKLLFHYYDKDFNNEADTPDNFQSRRPNTSFCFLDIRSPGLGDTAMYLCATSNRQSVYGYTFGSGTRLTVV.

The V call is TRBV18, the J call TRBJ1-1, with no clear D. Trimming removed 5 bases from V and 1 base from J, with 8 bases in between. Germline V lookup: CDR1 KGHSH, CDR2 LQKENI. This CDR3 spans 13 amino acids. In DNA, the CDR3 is TGTGCCAGCTCAGCGGCAGGGAACACTGAAGCTTTCTTT. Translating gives CASSAAGNTEAFF.

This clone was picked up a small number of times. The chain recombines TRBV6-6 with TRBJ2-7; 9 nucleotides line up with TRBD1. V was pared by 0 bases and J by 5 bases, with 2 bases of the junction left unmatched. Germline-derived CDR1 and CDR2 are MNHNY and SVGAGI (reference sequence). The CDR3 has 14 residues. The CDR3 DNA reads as TGTGCCAGCAGTTACTCGGGGACAGGGAACGAGCAGTACTTC. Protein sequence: CASSYSGTGNEQYF.

CDR3 DNA: TGTGCCAGTAGTATTCCGGGACAGGGGACTCAGCCCCAGCATTTT. This translates into CASSIPGQGTQPQHF. The chain carries TRBV19 and TRBJ1-5, with 10 bases identical to TRBD1. This CDR3 spans 15 amino acids. Per germline, CDR1 LNHDA and CDR2 SQIVND (reference sequence). The junction had 5 bases not matched to a gene; V was cut back by 3 bases and J by 6 bases. Variable domain in full (rest from reference TRBV19 and TRBJ1-5): DGGITQSPKYLFRKEGQNVTLSCEQNLNHDAMYWYRQDPGQGLRLIYYSQIVNDFQKGDIAEGYSVSREKKESFPLTVTSAQKNPTAFYLCASSIPGQGTQPQHFGDGTRLSIL.

CDR3 DNA sequence: TGTGCCAGCAGCCCGGACAGGAAAACAGGTCCTAATGAAAAACTGTTTTTT. Translated: CASSPDRKTGPNEKLFF. The rearrangement uses TRBV5-8 and TRBJ1-4, with TRBD1 matching over 7 bases. The CDR3 is made up of 17 amino acids. V lost 4 bases to trimming and J lost 3 bases; unmatched junction nucleotides: 12. Germline CDR1 reads SGHTS; CDR2 reads YDEGEE.

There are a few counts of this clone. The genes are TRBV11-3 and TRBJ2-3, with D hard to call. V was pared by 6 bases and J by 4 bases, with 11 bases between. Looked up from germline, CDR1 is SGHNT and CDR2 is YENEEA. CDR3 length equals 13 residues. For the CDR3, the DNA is TGTGCCAGCAGTCCGACCCGGGCAGATACGCAGTATTTT. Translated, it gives CASSPTRADTQYF.

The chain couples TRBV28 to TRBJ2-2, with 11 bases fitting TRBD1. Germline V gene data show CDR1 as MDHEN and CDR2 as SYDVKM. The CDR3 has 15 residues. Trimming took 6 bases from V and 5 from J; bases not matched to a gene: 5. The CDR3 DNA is TGTGCCAGCAGACGGGACAGGGGGTTTACCGGGGAGCTGTTTTTT. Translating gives CASRRDRGFTGELFF.

The CDR3: CASSTDRGGTDTQYF. The CDR3 DNA reads as TGTGCCAGCAGTACTGACAGGGGTGGCACAGATACGCAGTATTTT. The gene calls are TRBV6-4 and TRBJ2-3, with 8 bases that match TRBD1. Looked up from germline, CDR1 is MRHNA and CDR2 is SNTAGT. This CDR3 has 15 amino acids. The junction had 5 bases not matched to a gene; V was cut back by 5 bases and J by 1 base.

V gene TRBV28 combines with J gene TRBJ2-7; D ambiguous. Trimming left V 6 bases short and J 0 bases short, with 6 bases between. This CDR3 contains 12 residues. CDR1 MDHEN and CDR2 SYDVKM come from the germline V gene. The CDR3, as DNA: TGTGCCAGCAGCACCGACTCCTACGAGCAGTACTTC. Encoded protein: CASSTDSYEQYF.

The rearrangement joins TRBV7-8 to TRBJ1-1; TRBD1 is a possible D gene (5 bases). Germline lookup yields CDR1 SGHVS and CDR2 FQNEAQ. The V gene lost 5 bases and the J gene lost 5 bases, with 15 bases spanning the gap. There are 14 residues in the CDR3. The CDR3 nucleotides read TGTGCCAGCAGCCCAGGGTGGGTTAGGACTGAAGCTTTCTTT. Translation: CASSPGWVRTEAFF.

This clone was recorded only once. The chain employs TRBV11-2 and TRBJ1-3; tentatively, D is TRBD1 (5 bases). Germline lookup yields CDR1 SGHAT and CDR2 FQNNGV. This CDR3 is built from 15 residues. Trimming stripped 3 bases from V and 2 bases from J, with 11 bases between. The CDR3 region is CASSFDGTTGNTIYF. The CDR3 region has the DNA TGTGCCAGCAGCTTTGACGGGACTACTGGAAACACCATATATTTT.

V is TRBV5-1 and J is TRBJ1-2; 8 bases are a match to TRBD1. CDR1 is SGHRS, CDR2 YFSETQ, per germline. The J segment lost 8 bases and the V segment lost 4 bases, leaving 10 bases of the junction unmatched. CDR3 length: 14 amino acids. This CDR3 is CASSPETGAWGYTF. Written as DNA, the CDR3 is TGCGCCAGCAGCCCCGAGACAGGGGCCTGGGGCTACACCTTC.

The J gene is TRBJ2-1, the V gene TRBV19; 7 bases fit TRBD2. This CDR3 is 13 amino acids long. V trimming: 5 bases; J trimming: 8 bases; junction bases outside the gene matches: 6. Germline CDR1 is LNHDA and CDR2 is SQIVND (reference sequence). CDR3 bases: TGTGCCAGTAGTTCTACTAGCGAGTATGAGCAGTTCTTC. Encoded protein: CASSSTSEYEQFF.

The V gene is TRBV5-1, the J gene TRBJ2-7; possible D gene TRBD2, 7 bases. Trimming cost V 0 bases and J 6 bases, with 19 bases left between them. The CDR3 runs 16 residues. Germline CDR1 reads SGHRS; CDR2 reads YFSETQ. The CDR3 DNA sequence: TGCGCCAGCAGCTTGGCCGGCGGGGGCGCCAGGGGCGAGCAGTACTTC. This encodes CASSLAGGGARGEQYF.

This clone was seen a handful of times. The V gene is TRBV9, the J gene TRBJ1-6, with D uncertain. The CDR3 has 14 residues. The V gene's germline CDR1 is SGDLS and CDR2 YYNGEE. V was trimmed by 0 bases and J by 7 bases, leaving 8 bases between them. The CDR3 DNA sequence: TGTGCCAGCAGCGTAGATATCGCGAATTCACCCCTCCACTTT. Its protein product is CASSVDIANSPLHF.

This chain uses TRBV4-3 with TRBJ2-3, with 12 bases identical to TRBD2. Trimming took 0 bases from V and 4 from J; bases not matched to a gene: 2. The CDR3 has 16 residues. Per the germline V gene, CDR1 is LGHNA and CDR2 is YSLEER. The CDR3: CASSQDLAGGADTQYF. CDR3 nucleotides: TGCGCCAGCAGCCAAGATCTAGCGGGGGGGGCAGATACGCAGTATTTT.

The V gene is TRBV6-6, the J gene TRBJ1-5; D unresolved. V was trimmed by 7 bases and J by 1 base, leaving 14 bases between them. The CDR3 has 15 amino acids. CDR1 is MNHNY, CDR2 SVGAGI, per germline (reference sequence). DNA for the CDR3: TGTGCCAGCACCCTATACCAATGGAGCAATCAGCCCCAGCATTTT. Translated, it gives CASTLYQWSNQPQHF.